This entry lists 7 T cell receptor beta chains sequenced from one sample in a study of shared clonotypes between healthy human individuals. Method: immunoSEQ multiplex PCR; TCRdb's copy keeps in-frame clones and lacks some. This sample yields about 690,000 clones, of which around 91% are seen a single time; 34% belongs to the top ten. The sample consisted of memory CD8+ T cells from PBMCs. Stated subset: CD45RO+ cells pooled with CCR7-negative TemRA cells. These receptors were taken from a man between 18 and 35 years old in good health. Some clones in this sample may be carry-over from other donors' samples.

Worth noting for this clone: Distinct nucleotide sequences in the sample also encode this CDR3. This rearrangement joins TRBV4-2 to TRBJ2-1; TRBD1 matches 8 bases. CDR3 length: 15 residues. Per germline, CDR1 LGHNA and CDR2 YNFKEQ. Unmatched junction bases numbered 8, after V lost 1 base and J lost 9 bases. CDR3 DNA sequence: TGTGCCAGCAGCCAAGGTGACAGGGGTGCAAGTGAGCAGTTCTTC. Protein product: CASSQGDRGASEQFF.

This chain uses TRBV10-3 with TRBJ2-7; D not certain. The CDR3 totals 12 residues. V was shortened by 4 bases and J by 2 bases, with 6 bases between the two germline ends. CDR1 and CDR2 (germline): ENHRY, SYGVKD. The CDR3 sequence: CAISGATYEQYF. The CDR3, as DNA: TGTGCCATCAGTGGGGCCACCTACGAGCAGTACTTC.

The chain carries TRBV7-8 and TRBJ2-6; D gene ambiguous. With 5 bases removed from V and 0 bases from J, the gap between germline ends came to 14 bases. Germline-derived CDR1 and CDR2 are SGHVS and FQNEAQ. This CDR3 spans 17 amino acids. The CDR3 reads CASSLPTAPSGANVLTF. The CDR3 bases are TGTGCCAGCAGCCTCCCCACTGCCCCCTCTGGGGCCAACGTCCTGACTTTC.

The V call is TRBV5-8, the J call TRBJ1-1, with D possibly TRBD1 on 6 matching bases. Germline lookup yields CDR1 SGHTS and CDR2 YDEGEE. The CDR3 loop spans 18 amino acids. Trimming took off 0 bases at V and 1 base at J, with 19 bases between the two ends. CDR3: CASSLALNKPGQNTEAFF. Written as DNA, the CDR3 is TGTGCCAGCAGCTTGGCCCTGAATAAGCCGGGACAGAACACTGAAGCTTTCTTT.

The V call is TRBV4-1, the J call TRBJ2-1; 8 positions match TRBD1. The CDR3 runs to 16 residues. Trimming at V came to 6 bases and at J to 3 bases, leaving 10 bases not matched to a gene. Germline loops: CDR1 MGHRA, CDR2 YSYEKL. CDR3 residues: CASRVTGGTLYNEQFF. In nucleotides, the CDR3 is TGCGCCAGCAGGGTCACAGGGGGAACCCTCTACAATGAGCAGTTCTTC.

This chain uses TRBV7-8 with TRBJ2-2; D is uncertain. This CDR3 has 14 residues. Trimming left V 4 bases short and J 1 base short, with 7 bases between. Germline CDR1 is SGHVS and CDR2 is FQNEAQ. The CDR3 region is CASSSRQNTGELFF. CDR3 sequence (DNA): TGTGCCAGCAGCTCACGACAGAACACCGGGGAGCTGTTTTTT.

Note on this clone: The sample has other DNA sequences that encode this CDR3 too. The genes are TRBV7-2 and TRBJ2-3; TRBD2 matches at 10 bases. J lost 3 bases, V lost 1 base, and 7 bases had no gene match. The germline V gene has CDR1 SGHTA and CDR2 FQGNSA. This CDR3 region has 17 residues. CDR3 bases: TGTGCCAGCAGCTTAGTGCCTAGCGGGAGAGGAACAGATACGCAGTATTTT. Its translation: CASSLVPSGRGTDTQYF.